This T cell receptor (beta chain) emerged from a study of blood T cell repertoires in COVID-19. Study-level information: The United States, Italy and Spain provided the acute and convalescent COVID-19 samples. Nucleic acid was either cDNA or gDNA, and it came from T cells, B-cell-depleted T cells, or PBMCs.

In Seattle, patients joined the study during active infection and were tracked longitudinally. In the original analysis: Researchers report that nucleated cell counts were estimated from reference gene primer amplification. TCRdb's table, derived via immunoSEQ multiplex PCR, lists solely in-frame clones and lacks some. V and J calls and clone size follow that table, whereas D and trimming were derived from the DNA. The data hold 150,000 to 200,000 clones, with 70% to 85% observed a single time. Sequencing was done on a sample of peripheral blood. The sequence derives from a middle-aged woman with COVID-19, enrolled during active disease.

The CDR3 coding sequence is TGTGCCAGTAGTACTGGACTAGTAGGGGCCGGGGAGCTGTTTTTT. It codes for CASSTGLVGAGELFF. V is TRBV19 and J is TRBJ2-2; 7 bases fit TRBD2. The CDR3 runs 15 residues. The germline V gene encodes CDR1 LNHDA and CDR2 SQIVND (reference sequence). After removal of 4 bases from V and 6 bases from J, the junction contained 8 bases not matched to a gene. Full variable domain (outside the CDR3, taken from reference TRBV19 and TRBJ2-2): DGGITQSPKYLFRKEGQNVTLSCEQNLNHDAMYWYRQDPGQGLRLIYYSQIVNDFQKGDIAEGYSVSREKKESFPLTVTSAQKNPTAFYLCASSTGLVGAGELFFGEGSRLTVL.